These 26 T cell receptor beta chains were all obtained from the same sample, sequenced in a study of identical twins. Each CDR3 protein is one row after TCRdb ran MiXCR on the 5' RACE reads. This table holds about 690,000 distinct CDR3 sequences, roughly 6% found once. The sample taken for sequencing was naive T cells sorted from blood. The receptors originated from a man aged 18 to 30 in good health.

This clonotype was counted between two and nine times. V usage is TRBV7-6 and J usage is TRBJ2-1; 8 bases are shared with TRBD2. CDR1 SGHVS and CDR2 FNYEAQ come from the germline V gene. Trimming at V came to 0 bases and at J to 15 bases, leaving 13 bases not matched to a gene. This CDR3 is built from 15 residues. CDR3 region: CASSLAGSLAGLPFF. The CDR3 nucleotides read TGTGCCAGCAGCTTAGCCGGGTCTCTAGCGGGTCTGCCGTTCTTC.

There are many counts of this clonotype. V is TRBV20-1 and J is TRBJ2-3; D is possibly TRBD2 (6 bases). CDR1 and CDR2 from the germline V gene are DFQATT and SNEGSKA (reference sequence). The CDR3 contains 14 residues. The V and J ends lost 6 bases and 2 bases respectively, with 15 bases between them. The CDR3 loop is CSAVGLAITDTQYF. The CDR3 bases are TGCAGTGCGGTCGGTCTAGCGATCACAGATACGCAGTATTTT.

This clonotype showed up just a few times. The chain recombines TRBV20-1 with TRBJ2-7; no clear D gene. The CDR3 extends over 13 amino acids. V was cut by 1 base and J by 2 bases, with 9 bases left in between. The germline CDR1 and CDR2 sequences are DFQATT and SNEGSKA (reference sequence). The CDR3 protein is CSARGGVAYEQYF. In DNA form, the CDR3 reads TGCAGTGCTAGAGGGGGTGTGGCCTACGAGCAGTACTTC.

The CDR3 loop is CASSLSGNGNQPQHF. Written as DNA, the CDR3 is TGTGCCAGCTCACTGTCGGGGAATGGCAATCAGCCCCAGCATTTT. The V and J genes are TRBV18 and TRBJ1-5; no firm D call. The CDR3 sequence is 15 residues long. Germline-derived CDR1 and CDR2 are KGHSH and LQKENI. The V end was cut by 4 bases, the J end by 2 bases, with 12 bases between.

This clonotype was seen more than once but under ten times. As DNA, the CDR3 is TGTGCCAGCATCATCCTCGTGAGTGGGACAGGGATCACCGGGGAGCTGTTTTTT. It codes for CASIILVSGTGITGELFF. The V gene is TRBV11-1, the J gene TRBJ2-2; 9 nucleotides agree with TRBD1. This CDR3 has 18 amino acids. Germline values: CDR1 SGHAT, CDR2 FQDESV (reference sequence). Trimming took 7 bases from V and 4 from J; bases not matched to a gene: 16.

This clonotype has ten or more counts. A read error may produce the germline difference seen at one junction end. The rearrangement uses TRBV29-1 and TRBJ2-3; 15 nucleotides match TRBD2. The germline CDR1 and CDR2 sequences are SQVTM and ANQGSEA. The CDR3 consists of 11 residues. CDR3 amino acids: CSVGLAGGPFF. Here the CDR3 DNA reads TGCAGCGTCGGACTAGCGGGAGGGCCCTTTTTT.

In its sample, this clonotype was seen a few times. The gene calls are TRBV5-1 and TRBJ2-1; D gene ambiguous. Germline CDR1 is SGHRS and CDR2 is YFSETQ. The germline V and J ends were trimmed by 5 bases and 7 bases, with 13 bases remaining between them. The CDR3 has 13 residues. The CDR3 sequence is CASSTLVGNEQFF. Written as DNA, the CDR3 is TGCGCCAGCAGTACACTTGTGGGGAATGAGCAGTTCTTC.

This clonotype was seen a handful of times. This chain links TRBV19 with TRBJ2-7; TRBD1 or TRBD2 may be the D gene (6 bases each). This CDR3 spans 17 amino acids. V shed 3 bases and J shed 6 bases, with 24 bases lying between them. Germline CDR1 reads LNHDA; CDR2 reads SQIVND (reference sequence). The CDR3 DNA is TGTGCCAGTAGTATCCCCACGGGGGCAGGACGGTACGCCGAGCAGTACTTC. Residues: CASSIPTGAGRYAEQYF.

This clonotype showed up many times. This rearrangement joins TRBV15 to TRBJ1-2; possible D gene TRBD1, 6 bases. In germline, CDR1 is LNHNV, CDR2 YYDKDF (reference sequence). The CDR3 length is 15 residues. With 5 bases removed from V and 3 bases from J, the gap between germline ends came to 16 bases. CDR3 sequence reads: CATSSPGGADYGYTF. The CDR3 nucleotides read TGTGCCACCAGCTCCCCTGGGGGGGCAGACTATGGCTACACCTTC.

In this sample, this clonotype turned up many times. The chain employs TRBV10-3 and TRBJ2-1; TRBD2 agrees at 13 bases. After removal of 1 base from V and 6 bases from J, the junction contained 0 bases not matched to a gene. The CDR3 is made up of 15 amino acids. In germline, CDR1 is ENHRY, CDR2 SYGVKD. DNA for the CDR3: TGTGCCATCAGTGAGTGGACTAGCGGGAGCAATGAGCAGTTCTTC. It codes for CAISEWTSGSNEQFF.

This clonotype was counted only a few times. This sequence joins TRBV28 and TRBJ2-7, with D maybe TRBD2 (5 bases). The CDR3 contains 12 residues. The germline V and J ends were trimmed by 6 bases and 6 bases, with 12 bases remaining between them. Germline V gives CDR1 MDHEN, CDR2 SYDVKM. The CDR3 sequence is CASSQARGEQYF. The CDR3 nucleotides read TGTGCCAGCAGCCAGGCTCGGGGCGAGCAGTACTTC.

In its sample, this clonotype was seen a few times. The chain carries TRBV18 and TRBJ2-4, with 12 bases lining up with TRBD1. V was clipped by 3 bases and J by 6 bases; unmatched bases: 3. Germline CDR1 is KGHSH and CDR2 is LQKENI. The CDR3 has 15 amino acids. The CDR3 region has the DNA TGTGCCAGCTCACCGGGGACAGGGGGCTTAAACATTCAGTACTTC. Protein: CASSPGTGGLNIQYF.

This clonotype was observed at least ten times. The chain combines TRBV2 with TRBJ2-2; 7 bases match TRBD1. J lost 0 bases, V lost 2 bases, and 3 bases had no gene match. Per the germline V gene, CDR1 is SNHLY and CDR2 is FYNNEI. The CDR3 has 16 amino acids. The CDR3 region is CASSENRGANTGELFF. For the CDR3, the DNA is TGTGCCAGCAGTGAAAACAGGGGCGCGAACACCGGGGAGCTGTTTTTT.

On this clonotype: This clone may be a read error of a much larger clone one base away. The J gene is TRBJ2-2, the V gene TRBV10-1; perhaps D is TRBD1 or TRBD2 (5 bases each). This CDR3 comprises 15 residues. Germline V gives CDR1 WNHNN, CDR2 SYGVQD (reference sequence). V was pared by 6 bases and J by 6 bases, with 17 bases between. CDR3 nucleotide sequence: TGCGCCAGCAGAGAACGGGACCACCAATCCGGGGAGCTGTTTTTT. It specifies CASRERDHQSGELFF.

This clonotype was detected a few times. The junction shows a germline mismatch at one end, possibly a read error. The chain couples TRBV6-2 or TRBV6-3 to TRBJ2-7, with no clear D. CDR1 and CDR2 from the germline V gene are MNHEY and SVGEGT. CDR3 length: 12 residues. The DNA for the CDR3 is TGTGCCAGCAGTAACTCTATATCGGAGCAGTACTTC. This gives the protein CASSNSISEQYF.

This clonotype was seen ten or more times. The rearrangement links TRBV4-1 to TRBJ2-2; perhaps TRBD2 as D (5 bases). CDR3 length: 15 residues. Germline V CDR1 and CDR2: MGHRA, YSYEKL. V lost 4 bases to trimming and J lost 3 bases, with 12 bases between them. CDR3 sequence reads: CASSLEGGYTGELFF. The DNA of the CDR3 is TGCGCCAGCAGCCTCGAAGGAGGATACACCGGGGAGCTGTTTTTT.

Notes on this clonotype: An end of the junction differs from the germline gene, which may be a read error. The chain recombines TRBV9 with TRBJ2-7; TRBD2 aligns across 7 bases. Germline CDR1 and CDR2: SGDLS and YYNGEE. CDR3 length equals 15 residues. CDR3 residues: CASSEREYSSYELYF. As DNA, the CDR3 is TGTGCCAGCAGCGAGCGGGAATACAGCTCCTACGAGCTGTACTTC.

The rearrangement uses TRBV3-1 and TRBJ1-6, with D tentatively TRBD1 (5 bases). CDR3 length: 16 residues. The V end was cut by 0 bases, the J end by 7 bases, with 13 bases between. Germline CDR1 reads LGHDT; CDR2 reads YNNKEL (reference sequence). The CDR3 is CASSQDQRDGNSPLHF. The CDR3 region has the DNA TGTGCCAGCAGCCAAGACCAAAGGGACGGCAATTCACCCCTCCACTTT.

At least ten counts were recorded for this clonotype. The CDR3 protein is CASSPVGQSSAETQYF. The CDR3 DNA follows: TGTGCCAGCAGTCCTGTCGGGCAATCCTCTGCGGAGACCCAGTACTTC. This chain links TRBV6-1 with TRBJ2-5; D ambiguous. V dropped 5 bases and J dropped 5 bases, with 21 bases sitting between them. Germline values: CDR1 MNHNS, CDR2 SASEGT. This CDR3 contains 16 residues.

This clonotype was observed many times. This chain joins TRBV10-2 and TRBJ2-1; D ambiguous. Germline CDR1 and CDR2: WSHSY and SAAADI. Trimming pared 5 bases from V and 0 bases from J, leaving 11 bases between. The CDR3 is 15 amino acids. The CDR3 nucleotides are TGCGCCAGCAGTAACAGAGTTTCCTCCTACAATGAGCAGTTCTTC. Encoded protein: CASSNRVSSYNEQFF.

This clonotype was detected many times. The CDR3 region is CSARDPSVREQFF. For the CDR3, the DNA is TGCAGTGCTAGAGATCCCAGCGTCCGTGAGCAGTTCTTC. The V call is TRBV20-1, the J call TRBJ2-1, with D unresolved. The CDR3 is 13 residues long. Trimming cost V 0 bases and J 9 bases, with 12 bases left between them. Germline values: CDR1 DFQATT, CDR2 SNEGSKA (reference sequence).

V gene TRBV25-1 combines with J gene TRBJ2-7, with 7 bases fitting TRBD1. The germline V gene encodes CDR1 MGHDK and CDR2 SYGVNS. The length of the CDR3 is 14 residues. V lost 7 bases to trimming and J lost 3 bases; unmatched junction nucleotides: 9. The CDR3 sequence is CASTPGTAIYEQYF. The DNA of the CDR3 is TGTGCCAGCACCCCCGGGACAGCTATCTACGAGCAGTACTTC.

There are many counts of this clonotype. The CDR3 nucleotides are TGTGCCACCAGTTCCCAGCGGGAGGGCCGGGGCCTATACAATGAGCAGTTCTTC. It yields the protein CATSSQREGRGLYNEQFF. This chain uses TRBV24-1 with TRBJ2-1; the match to TRBD2 covers 10 bases. From germline, CDR1 is KGHDR and CDR2 SFDVKD. This CDR3 has 18 residues. V was pared by 6 bases and J by 4 bases, with 14 bases of the junction left unmatched.

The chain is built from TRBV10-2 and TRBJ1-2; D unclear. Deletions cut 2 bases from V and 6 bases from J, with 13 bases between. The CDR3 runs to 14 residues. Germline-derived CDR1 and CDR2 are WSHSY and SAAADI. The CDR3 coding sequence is TGCGCCAGCAGTGAGGCGAGGCCGTCCCATGGCTACACCTTC. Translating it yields CASSEARPSHGYTF.

In DNA, the CDR3 is TGTGCCAGCAGTTTTGGGACTAGCGGGAGGGCCGATGGAGATACGCAGTATTTT. Encoded protein: CASSFGTSGRADGDTQYF. The V and J genes are TRBV12-3 or TRBV12-4 and TRBJ2-3, with 16 bases matching TRBD2. The trim removed 3 bases at V and 5 bases at J, leaving 8 bases unmatched. CDR3 size: 18 residues.

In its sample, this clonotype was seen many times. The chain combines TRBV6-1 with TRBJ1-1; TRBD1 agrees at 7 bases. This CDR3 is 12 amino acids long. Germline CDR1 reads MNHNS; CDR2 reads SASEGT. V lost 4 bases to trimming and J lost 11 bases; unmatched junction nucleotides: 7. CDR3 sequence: CASSAKDRRAFF. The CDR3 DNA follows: TGTGCCAGCAGTGCCAAGGACAGGAGGGCTTTCTTT.